This T cell receptor beta chain was captured by sequencing in a study of cytomegalovirus exposure and HLA in healthy donors. Primers: 60 Vbeta forward and 13 Jbeta reverse. Profiling relied on immunoSEQ multiplex PCR, and the TCRdb table lists in-frame clones only, not all of them. The repertoire holds roughly 97,000 clones, with around 73% as singletons. The germline V gene encodes CDR1 KGHSH and CDR2 LQKENI. The CDR3 extends over 14 amino acids. Trimming cost V 2 bases and J 5 bases, with 11 bases left between them. The sample was PBMCs. J is TRBJ2-3 and V is TRBV18; D may be TRBD2 (6 bases). The origin of this receptor is a man aged 35 to 55 in good health and CMV-seronegative. The CDR3 reads CASSPSSVEDTQYF. CDR3 in DNA: TGTGCCAGCTCACCATCTAGCGTGGAAGATACGCAGTATTTT.